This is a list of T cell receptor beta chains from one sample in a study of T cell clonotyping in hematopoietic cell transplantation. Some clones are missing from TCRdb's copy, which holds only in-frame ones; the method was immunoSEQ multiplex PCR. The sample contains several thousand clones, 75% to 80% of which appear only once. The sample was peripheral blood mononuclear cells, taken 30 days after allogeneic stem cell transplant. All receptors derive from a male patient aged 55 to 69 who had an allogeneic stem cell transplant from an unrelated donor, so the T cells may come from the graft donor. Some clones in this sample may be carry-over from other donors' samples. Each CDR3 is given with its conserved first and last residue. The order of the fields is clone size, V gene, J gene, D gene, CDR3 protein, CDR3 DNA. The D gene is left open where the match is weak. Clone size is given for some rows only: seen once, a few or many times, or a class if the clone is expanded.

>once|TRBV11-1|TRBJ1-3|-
CASSAGFSGNTIYF
TGTGCCAGCAGCGCGGGCTTCTCTGGAAACACCATATATTTT
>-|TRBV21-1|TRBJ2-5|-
CASSPRESQETQYF
TGTGCCAGCAGCCCCCGGGAGAGCCAAGAGACCCAGTACTTC
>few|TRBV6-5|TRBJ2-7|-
CASSGQLINEQYF
TGTGCCAGCAGCGGACAATTAATCAACGAGCAGTACTTC
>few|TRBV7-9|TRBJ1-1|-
CASSSTRAGEAFF
TGTGCCAGCAGCTCGACAAGGGCGGGCGAAGCTTTCTTT
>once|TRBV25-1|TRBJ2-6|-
CASSELGPNSGANVLTF
TGTGCCAGCAGTGAATTGGGACCCAACTCTGGGGCCAACGTCCTGACTTTC
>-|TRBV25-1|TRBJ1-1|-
CASSEGTLEAFF
TGTGCCAGCAGTGAAGGGACTCTGGAGGCTTTCTTT
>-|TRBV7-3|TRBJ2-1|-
CASSFYGPYNEQFF
TGTGCCAGCAGCTTTTACGGGCCCTACAATGAGCAGTTCTTC
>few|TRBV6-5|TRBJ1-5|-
CASRRGDSNQPQHF
TGTGCCAGCAGACGAGGGGATAGCAATCAGCCCCAGCATTTT
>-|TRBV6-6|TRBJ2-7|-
CASSLSELSYEQYF
TGTGCCAGCAGTCTGTCAGAACTCTCCTACGAGCAGTACTTC
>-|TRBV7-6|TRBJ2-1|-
CASSPGQLYNEQFF
TGTGCCAGCAGCCCAGGACAGTTGTACAATGAGCAGTTCTTC
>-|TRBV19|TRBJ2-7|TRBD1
CASSPGTGGFEQYF
TGTGCCAGTAGCCCCGGGACAGGGGGATTCGAGCAGTACTTC
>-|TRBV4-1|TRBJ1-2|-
CASSQRETGGYTF
TGCGCCAGCAGCCAGAGGGAGACAGGTGGCTACACCTTC
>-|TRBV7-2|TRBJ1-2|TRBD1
CASSSGMNRGGYTF
TGTGCCAGCAGCTCCGGGATGAACAGGGGCGGCTACACCTTC
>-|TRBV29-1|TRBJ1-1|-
CSAGRAEAFF
TGCAGCGCCGGGAGGGCTGAAGCTTTCTTT
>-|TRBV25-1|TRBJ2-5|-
CASSEWGSGEETQYF
TGTGCCAGCAGTGAATGGGGTTCGGGAGAAGAGACCCAGTACTTC
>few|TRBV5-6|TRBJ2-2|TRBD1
CASSLRDRGRSGELFF
TGTGCCAGCAGCTTGCGGGACAGGGGGCGGTCCGGGGAGCTGTTTTTT
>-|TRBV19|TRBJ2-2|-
CASSLTPGSTGELFF
TGTGCCAGTAGTTTGACCCCAGGGTCCACCGGGGAGCTGTTTTTT
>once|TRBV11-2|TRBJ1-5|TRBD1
CASRKTGNGNQPQHF
TGTGCCAGCAGGAAGACAGGGAATGGCAATCAGCCCCAGCATTTT
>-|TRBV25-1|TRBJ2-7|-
CASSEAPAPYEQYF
TGTGCCAGCAGTGAAGCCCCTGCTCCCTACGAGCAGTACTTC
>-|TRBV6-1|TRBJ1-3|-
CASSEASGRSSGNTIYF
TGTGCCAGCAGTGAAGCATCGGGACGGAGCTCTGGAAACACCATATATTTT